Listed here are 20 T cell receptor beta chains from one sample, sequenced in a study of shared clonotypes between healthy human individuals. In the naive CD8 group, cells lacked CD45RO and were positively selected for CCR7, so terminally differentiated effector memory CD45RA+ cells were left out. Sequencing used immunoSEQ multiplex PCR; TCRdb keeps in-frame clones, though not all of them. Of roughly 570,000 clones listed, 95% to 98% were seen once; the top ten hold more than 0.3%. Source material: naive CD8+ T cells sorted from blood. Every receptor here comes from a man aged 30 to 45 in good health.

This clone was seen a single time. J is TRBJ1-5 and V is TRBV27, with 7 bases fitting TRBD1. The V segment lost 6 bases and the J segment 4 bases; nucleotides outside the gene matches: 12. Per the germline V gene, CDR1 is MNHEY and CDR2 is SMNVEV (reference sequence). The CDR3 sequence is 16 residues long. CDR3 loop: CASREQGQPKNQPQHF. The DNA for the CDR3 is TGTGCCAGCAGAGAACAGGGACAGCCAAAAAATCAGCCCCAGCATTTT.

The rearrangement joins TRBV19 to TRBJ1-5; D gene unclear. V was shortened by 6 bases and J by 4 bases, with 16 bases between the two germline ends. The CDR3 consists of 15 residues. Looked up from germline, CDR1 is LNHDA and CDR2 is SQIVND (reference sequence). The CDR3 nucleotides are TGTGCCAGTAGGCGGACGGAGGCCCGAAATCAGCCCCAGCATTTT. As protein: CASRRTEARNQPQHF. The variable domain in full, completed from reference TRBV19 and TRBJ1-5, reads DGGITQSPKYLFRKEGQNVTLSCEQNLNHDAMYWYRQDPGQGLRLIYYSQIVNDFQKGDIAEGYSVSREKKESFPLTVTSAQKNPTAFYLCASRRTEARNQPQHFGDGTRLSIL.

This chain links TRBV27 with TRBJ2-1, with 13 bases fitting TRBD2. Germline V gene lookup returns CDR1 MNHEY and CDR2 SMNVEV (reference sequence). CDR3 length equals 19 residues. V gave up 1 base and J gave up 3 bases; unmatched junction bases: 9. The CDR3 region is CASSLYWTSGRGIYNEQFF. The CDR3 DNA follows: TGTGCCAGCAGTTTATATTGGACTAGCGGGAGAGGAATCTACAATGAGCAGTTCTTC.

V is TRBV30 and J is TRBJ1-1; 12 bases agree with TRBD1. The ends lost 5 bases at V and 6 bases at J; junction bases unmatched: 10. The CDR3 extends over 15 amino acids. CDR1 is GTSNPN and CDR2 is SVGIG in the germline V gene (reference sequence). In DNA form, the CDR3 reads TGTGCCTGGGACCCGGGACAGGGGGCTCGGGCTGAAGCTTTCTTT. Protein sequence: CAWDPGQGARAEAFF.

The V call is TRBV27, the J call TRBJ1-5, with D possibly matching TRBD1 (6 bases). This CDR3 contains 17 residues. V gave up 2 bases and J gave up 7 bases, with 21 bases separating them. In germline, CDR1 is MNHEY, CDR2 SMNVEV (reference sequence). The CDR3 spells CASSLRGFGGVPQPQHF. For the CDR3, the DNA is TGTGCCAGCAGTTTAAGGGGGTTCGGCGGGGTACCCCAGCCCCAGCATTTT.

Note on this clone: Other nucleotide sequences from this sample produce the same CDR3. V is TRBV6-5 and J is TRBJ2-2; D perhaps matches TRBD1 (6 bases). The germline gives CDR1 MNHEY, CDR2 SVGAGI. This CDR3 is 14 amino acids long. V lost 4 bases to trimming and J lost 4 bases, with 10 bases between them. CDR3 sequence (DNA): TGTGCCAGCAGTTTGACAGGATCCACCGGGGAGCTGTTTTTT. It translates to CASSLTGSTGELFF.

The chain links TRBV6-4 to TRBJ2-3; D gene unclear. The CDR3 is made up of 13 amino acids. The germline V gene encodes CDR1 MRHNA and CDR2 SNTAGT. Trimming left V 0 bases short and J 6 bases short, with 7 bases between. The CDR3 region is CASSDSKGDTQYF. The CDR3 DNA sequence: TGTGCCAGCAGTGACTCAAAAGGGGATACGCAGTATTTT.

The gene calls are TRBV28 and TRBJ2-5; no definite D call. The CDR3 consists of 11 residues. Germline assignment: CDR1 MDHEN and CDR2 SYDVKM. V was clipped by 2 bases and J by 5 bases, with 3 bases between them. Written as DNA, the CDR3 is TGTGCCAGCAGTTTAACGGAGACCCAGTACTTC. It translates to CASSLTETQYF.

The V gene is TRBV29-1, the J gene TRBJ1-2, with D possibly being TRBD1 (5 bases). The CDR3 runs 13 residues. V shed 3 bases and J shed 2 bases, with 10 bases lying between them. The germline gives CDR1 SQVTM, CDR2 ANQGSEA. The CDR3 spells CSVDPDTNYGYTF. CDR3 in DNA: TGCAGCGTTGATCCGGACACGAACTATGGCTACACCTTC. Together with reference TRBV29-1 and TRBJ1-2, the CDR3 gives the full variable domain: SAVISQKPSRDICQRGTSLTIQCQVDSQVTMMFWYRQQPGQSLTLIATANQGSEATYESGFVIDKFPISRPNLTFSTLTVSNMSPEDSSIYLCSVDPDTNYGYTFGSGTRLTVV.

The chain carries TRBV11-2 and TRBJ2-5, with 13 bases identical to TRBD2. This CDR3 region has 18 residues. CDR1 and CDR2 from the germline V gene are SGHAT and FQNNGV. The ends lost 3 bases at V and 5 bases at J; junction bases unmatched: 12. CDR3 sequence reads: CASSFGTSGDDLGETQYF. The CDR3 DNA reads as TGTGCCAGCAGCTTCGGGACTAGCGGGGACGACTTAGGGGAGACCCAGTACTTC. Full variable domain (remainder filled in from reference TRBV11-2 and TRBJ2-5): EAGVAQSPRYKIIEKRQSVAFWCNPISGHATLYWYQQILGQGPKLLIQFQNNGVVDDSQLPKDRFSAERLKGVDSTLKIQPAKLEDSAVYLCASSFGTSGDDLGETQYFGPGTRLLVL.

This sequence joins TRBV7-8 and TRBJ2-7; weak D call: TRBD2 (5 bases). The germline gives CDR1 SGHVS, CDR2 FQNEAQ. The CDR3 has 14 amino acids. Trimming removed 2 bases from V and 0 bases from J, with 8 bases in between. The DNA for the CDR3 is TGTGCCAGCAGCTTACGAGGGTACTCCTACGAGCAGTACTTC. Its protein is CASSLRGYSYEQYF.

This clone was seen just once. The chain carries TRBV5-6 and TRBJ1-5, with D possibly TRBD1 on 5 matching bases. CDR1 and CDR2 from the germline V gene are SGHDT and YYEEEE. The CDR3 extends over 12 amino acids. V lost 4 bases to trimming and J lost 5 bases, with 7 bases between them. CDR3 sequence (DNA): TGTGCCAGCAGCCTGGGACATCAGCCCCAGCATTTT. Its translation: CASSLGHQPQHF.

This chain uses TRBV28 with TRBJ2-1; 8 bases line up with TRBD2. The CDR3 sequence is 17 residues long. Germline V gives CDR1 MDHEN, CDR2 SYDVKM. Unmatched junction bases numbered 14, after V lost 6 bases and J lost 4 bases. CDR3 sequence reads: CASRQTEPGLVYNEQFF. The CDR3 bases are TGTGCCAGCAGGCAAACAGAACCGGGACTAGTTTACAATGAGCAGTTCTTC. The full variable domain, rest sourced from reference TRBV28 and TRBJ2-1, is DVKVTQSSRYLVKRTGEKVFLECVQDMDHENMFWYRQDPGLGLRLIYFSYDVKMKEKGDIPEGYSVSREKKERFSLILESASTNQTSMYLCASRQTEPGLVYNEQFFGPGTRLTVL.

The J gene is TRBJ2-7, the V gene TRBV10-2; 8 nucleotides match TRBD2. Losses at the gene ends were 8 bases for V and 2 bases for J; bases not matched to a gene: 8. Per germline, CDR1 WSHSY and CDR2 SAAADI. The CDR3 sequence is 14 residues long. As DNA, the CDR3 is TGCGCCAGCGGAAAGCGGGAGTTACCCTACGAGCAGTACTTC. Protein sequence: CASGKRELPYEQYF.

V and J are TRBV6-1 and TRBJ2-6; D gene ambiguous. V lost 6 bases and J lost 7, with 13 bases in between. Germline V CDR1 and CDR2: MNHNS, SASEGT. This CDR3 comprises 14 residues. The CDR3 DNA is TGTGCCAGCAGAGCAGGATTTGGCGCCAACGTCCTGACTTTC. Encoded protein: CASRAGFGANVLTF.

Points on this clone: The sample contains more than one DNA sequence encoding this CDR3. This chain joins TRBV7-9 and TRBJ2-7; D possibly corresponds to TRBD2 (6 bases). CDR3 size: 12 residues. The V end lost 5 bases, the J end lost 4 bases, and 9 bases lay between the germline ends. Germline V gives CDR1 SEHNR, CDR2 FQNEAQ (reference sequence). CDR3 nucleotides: TGTGCCAGCAGCCCCGGGAGTTACGAGCAGTACTTC. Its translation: CASSPGSYEQYF.

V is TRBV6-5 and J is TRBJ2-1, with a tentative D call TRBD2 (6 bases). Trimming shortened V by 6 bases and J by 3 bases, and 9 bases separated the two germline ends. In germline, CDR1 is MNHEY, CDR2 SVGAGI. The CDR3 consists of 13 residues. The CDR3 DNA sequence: TGTGCCAGCAGCGGGAGAGGCTACAATGAGCAGTTCTTC. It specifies CASSGRGYNEQFF.

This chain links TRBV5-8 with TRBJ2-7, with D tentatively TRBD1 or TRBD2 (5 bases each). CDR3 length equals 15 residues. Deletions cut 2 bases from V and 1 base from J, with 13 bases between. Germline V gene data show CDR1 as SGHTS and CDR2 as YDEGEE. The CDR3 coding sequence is TGTGCCAGCAGCTTAGTAGGTGGGGGTTCCTACGAGCAGTACTTC. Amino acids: CASSLVGGGSYEQYF.

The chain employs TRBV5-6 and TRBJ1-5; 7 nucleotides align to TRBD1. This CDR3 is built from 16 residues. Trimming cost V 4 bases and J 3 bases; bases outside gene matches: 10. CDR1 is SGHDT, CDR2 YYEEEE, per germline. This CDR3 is CASSARDRTDNQPQHF. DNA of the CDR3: TGTGCCAGCAGCGCCCGGGACAGAACAGACAATCAGCCCCAGCATTTT.

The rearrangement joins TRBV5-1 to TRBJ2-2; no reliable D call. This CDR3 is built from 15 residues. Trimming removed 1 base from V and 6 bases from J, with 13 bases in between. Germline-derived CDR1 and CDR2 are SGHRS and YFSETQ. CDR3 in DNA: TGCGCCAGCAGCTTGACTACGGTGGTTTCCGGGGAGCTGTTTTTT. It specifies CASSLTTVVSGELFF.